The rows below give T cell receptor beta chains drawn from one sample of a study of molecular identifiers for immune sequencing clone quantification. TCRdb itself ran the PCR reads through MiXCR, one entry per CDR3 protein. The sample yields about 5,500 distinct CDR3 sequences, roughly 16% seen once. Specimen: naive CD8+ T cells from blood, with Jurkat cell RNA spiked in. The source of these receptors is a human donor in good health. Some libraries in this study had Jurkat cell RNA spiked in. Each CDR3 is given with its conserved first and last residue. A D gene is named only where the DNA matches it firmly. Clone size is shown for a subset of rows, as once, few, many or a class of expanded clone.

NA,medium-sized,TRBJ2-3,TRBV27,TGTGCCAGCAGGGACAGAAGAACCACAGATACGCAGTATTTT,CASRDRRTTDTQYF
NA,medium-sized,TRBJ1-5,TRBV4-1,TGCGCCAGCAGCCAAGCTGACACCGGAGAGCCCCAGCATTTT,CASSQADTGEPQHF
NA,medium-sized,TRBJ2-2,TRBV5-6,TGTGCCACCGCCCACTGGAACACCGGGGAGCTGTTTTTT,CATAHWNTGELFF
NA,medium-sized,TRBJ2-1,TRBV7-2,TGTGCCAGCAGCATAGACAACTACAATGAGCAGTTCTTC,CASSIDNYNEQFF
NA,medium-sized,TRBJ1-1,TRBV6-2/TRBV6-3,TGTGCCAGCCGATCTGGGGGGGATGGTGGTCGTTACACTGAAGCTTTCTTT,CASRSGGDGGRYTEAFF
NA,medium-sized,TRBJ2-3,TRBV5-1,TGCGCCAGCAGCTCCGGGACACTCACAGATACGCAGTATTTT,CASSSGTLTDTQYF
NA,medium-sized,TRBJ2-7,TRBV25-1,TGTGCCAGCACTCATCCGGGAACCTACGAGCAGTACTTC,CASTHPGTYEQYF
TRBD2,medium-sized,TRBJ2-3,TRBV7-9,TGTGCCAGCCCCGGACTAGCGGGAGAGACAGATACGCAGTATTTT,CASPGLAGETDTQYF
TRBD1,NA,TRBJ2-7,TRBV6-5,TGTGCCAGCAGTCCACGCCCGGACAGGACCACCTACGAGCAGTACTTC,CASSPRPDRTTYEQYF
NA,medium-sized,TRBJ2-1,TRBV11-2,TGTGCCAGCAACCCTTACAATGAGCAGTTCTTC,CASNPYNEQFF
NA,NA,TRBJ2-2,TRBV30,TGTGCCTGGAGTGCGTACACCGGGGAGCTGTTTTTT,CAWSAYTGELFF
NA,medium-sized,TRBJ2-7,TRBV2,TGTGCCAGCAGACCACGGGCGGGAACCTCCTACGAGCAGTACTTC,CASRPRAGTSYEQYF
TRBD1,many,TRBJ1-2,TRBV12-3/TRBV12-4,TGTGCCAGCAGTTTACCCGGGACAGCCAACTATGGCTACACCTTC,CASSLPGTANYGYTF
NA,medium-sized,TRBJ2-2,TRBV9,TGTGCCACCGAGAGGGGCAGGGGCACCGGGGAGCTGTTTTTT,CATERGRGTGELFF
NA,medium-sized,TRBJ2-1,TRBV28,TGTGCCAGCAGTTTGCACTTGTCCGTCTATGAGCAGTTCTTC,CASSLHLSVYEQFF
TRBD1,medium-sized,TRBJ2-2,TRBV11-3,TGTGCCAGCAGCTTAGGCGCGCAGGGGGCTCAGTCCGGGGAGCTGTTTTTT,CASSLGAQGAQSGELFF
TRBD2,many,TRBJ2-5,TRBV28,TGTGCCAGTCTACTAGCGGGAGTTCAGGAGACCCAGTACTTC,CASLLAGVQETQYF
TRBD2,NA,TRBJ2-3,TRBV3-1,TGTGCCAGCAGCCCGGGACTAGCGGGAGCGACTAGCACAGATACGCAGTATTTT,CASSPGLAGATSTDTQYF
NA,medium-sized,TRBJ2-3,TRBV19,TGTGCCAGTAGTATAGGGGTCAGGAAGAGCACAGATACGCAGTATTTT,CASSIGVRKSTDTQYF
NA,medium-sized,TRBJ2-3,TRBV28,TGTGCCAGCAGGCCGTGGGGGAGCTCCGGTACGCAGTATTTT,CASRPWGSSGTQYF
NA,medium-sized,TRBJ2-3,TRBV4-1,TGCGCCAGCAGCCAAGTTGGTGATACGCAGTATTTT,CASSQVGDTQYF
TRBD1,NA,TRBJ2-5,TRBV10-3,TGTACCATCAGTGCGGACAGGGGAGAGACCCAGTACTTC,CTISADRGETQYF
NA,NA,TRBJ2-7,TRBV4-3,TGCGCCAGCAGCCATATAGGCGAGCAGTACTTC,CASSHIGEQYF
NA,many,TRBJ2-3,TRBV12-3/TRBV12-4,TGTGCCAGCAGTTCAAGCGGGCATAGCACAGATACGCAGTATTTT,CASSSSGHSTDTQYF
NA,NA,TRBJ2-3,TRBV29-1,TGCAGCGTTGAGGGGGCCACAAGGACAGATACGCAGTATTTT,CSVEGATRTDTQYF
NA,medium-sized,TRBJ2-3,TRBV29-1,TGCAGCGTTGAAGATCCGATCCGCGGGACTGGAGATACGCAGTATTTT,CSVEDPIRGTGDTQYF
NA,medium-sized,TRBJ1-4,TRBV4-1,TGCGCCAGCAGCCAAGATTACGAAAAACTGTTTTTT,CASSQDYEKLFF
TRBD1,medium-sized,TRBJ2-2,TRBV2,TGTGCCAGCAGTCCCGGAGAGGGGGCTTTATCCGGGGAGCTGTTTTTT,CASSPGEGALSGELFF
NA,NA,TRBJ2-7,TRBV5-1,TGCGCCAGCAGCTTAAAGTTAGAAGGATTCTACGAGCAGTACTTC,CASSLKLEGFYEQYF
TRBD2,medium-sized,TRBJ2-5,TRBV6-6,TGTGCCAGCAGTTACTCTATAGCGGGAGAGCAAGAGACCCAGTACTTC,CASSYSIAGEQETQYF
NA,once,TRBJ1-1,TRBV6-2/TRBV6-3,TGTGCCAGCAGTTCCCCCCGGACGGCGAACACTGAAGCTTTCTTT,CASSSPRTANTEAFF
TRBD1,medium-sized,TRBJ1-3,TRBV7-3,TGTGCCAGCAGCTTAACTCCGAAGGACAGGGGAAACACCATATATTTT,CASSLTPKDRGNTIYF
NA,medium-sized,TRBJ2-5,TRBV7-6,TGTGCCAGCAGCTTAAATATCCCGACAGGAGAAGAGACCCAGTACTTC,CASSLNIPTGEETQYF
NA,medium-sized,TRBJ1-5,TRBV7-2,TGTGCCAGCAGCTTAGATCTACCGATCCTTGGGCAGCCCCAGCATTTT,CASSLDLPILGQPQHF
NA,medium-sized,TRBJ2-1,TRBV7-2,TGTGCCAGCAGCTTCGAGGGTAATGAGCAGTTCTTC,CASSFEGNEQFF
NA,medium-sized,TRBJ2-6,TRBV4-3,TGCGCCAGCAGCCACGGACGGTACTCTGGGGCCAACGTCCTGACTTTC,CASSHGRYSGANVLTF
NA,medium-sized,TRBJ1-1,TRBV13,TGTGCCAGCACCTTGGGGACTGAAGCTTTCTTT,CASTLGTEAFF